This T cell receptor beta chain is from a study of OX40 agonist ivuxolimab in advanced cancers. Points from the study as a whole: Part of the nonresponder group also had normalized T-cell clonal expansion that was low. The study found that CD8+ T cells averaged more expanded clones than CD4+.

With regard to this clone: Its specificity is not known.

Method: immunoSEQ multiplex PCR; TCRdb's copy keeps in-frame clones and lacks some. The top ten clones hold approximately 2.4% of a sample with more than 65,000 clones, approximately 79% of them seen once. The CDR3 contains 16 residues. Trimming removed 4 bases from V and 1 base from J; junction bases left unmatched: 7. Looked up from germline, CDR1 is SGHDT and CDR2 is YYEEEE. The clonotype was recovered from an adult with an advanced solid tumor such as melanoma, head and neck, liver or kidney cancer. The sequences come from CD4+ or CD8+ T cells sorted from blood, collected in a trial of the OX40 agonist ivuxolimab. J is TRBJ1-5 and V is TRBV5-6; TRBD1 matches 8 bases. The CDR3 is CASSRDRGASNQPQHF. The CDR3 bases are TGTGCCAGCAGCCGCGACAGGGGCGCGAGCAATCAGCCCCAGCATTTT.